These 14 T cell receptor beta chains came from one sample sequenced in a study of cytomegalovirus exposure and HLA in healthy donors. Researchers ran the PCR with 60 Vbeta and 13 Jbeta primers. Only in-frame clones appear in the TCRdb table, and some are missing; sequencing was by immunoSEQ multiplex PCR. The sample carries tens of thousands of clones, around 72% recorded once. Sequenced: PBMCs. The receptor source for this set is a man in his fifties in good health and CMV-seropositive.

V usage is TRBV4-3 and J usage is TRBJ1-6; D ambiguous. Trimming pared 0 bases from V and 7 bases from J, leaving 13 bases between. The CDR3 loop spans 16 amino acids. Germline CDR1 is LGHNA and CDR2 is YSLEER. For the CDR3, the DNA is TGCGCCAGCAGCCAAGAGTTGCGGTTGGCGAATTCACCCCTCCACTTT. This sequence encodes CASSQELRLANSPLHF.

The chain is built from TRBV4-3 and TRBJ2-1; 10 positions agree with TRBD2. This CDR3 spans 17 amino acids. Germline V lookup: CDR1 LGHNA, CDR2 YSLEER. Unmatched junction bases numbered 7, after V lost 0 bases and J lost 5 bases. Here the CDR3 DNA reads TGCGCCAGCAGCCAAGAGTCGGCTAGCGGGGGTCACAATGAGCAGTTCTTC. Translating gives CASSQESASGGHNEQFF.

The gene calls are TRBV6-5 and TRBJ2-3; D gene ambiguous. Germline-derived CDR1 and CDR2 are MNHEY and SVGAGI. The CDR3 totals 15 residues. V was clipped by 6 bases and J by 0 bases, with 13 bases between them. CDR3 sequence (DNA): TGTGCCAGCAGCCCAGCCGGGTGGAGCACAGATACGCAGTATTTT. It specifies CASSPAGWSTDTQYF.

This clone has a handful of counts. The rearrangement joins TRBV6-8 to TRBJ1-4; D ambiguous. The CDR3 runs 13 residues. The ends were cut back, 8 bases at V and 8 bases at J, with 15 bases in the middle. CDR1 and CDR2 (germline): MNHGY, SAAAGT. The DNA for the CDR3 is TGTGCCAGCTCATCCCAGGCGAAAGAAAAACTGTTTTTT. Translation: CASSSQAKEKLFF.

This chain joins TRBV9 and TRBJ1-1; possible D gene TRBD1, 5 bases. This CDR3 comprises 15 residues. The V gene's germline CDR1 is SGDLS and CDR2 YYNGEE. V dropped 1 base and J dropped 5 bases, with 15 bases sitting between them. The CDR3 DNA reads TGTGCCAGCAGCGTAAAACAGGTTCAAGGGACTGAAGCTTTCTTT. Translating gives CASSVKQVQGTEAFF.

Notes on this clone: A read error may account for a junction end that differs from germline. The rearrangement uses TRBV6-4 and TRBJ2-5; TRBD2 matches at 16 bases. The germline CDR1 and CDR2 sequences are MRHNA and SNTAGT. The CDR3 is 16 amino acids. CDR3 in amino acids: CASSTGTSGGAEAQYF. The DNA of the CDR3 is TGTGCCAGCAGCACCGGGACTAGCGGGGGGGCAGAGGCCCAGTACTTC.

This clone was seen only a few times. This sequence joins TRBV7-9 and TRBJ2-3, with 11 bases matching TRBD2. Germline V gene sequence: CDR1 SEHNR, CDR2 FQNEAQ (reference sequence). V dropped 1 base and J dropped 2; count of bases not matched to a gene: 2. The CDR3 totals 16 residues. CDR3 sequence (DNA): TGTGCCAGCAGCTTAGGGGGACTAGCGGCCACAGATACGCAGTATTTT. Translating it yields CASSLGGLAATDTQYF.

The chain links TRBV7-2 to TRBJ2-5; D might be TRBD2 (6 bases). Germline CDR1 is SGHTA and CDR2 is FQGNSA. The CDR3 runs 16 residues. Trimming shortened V by 6 bases and J by 7 bases, and 24 bases separated the two germline ends. The CDR3 loop reads CASRRPVGREDGTQYF. CDR3 DNA: TGTGCCAGCAGGAGGCCAGTCGGCAGGGAGGATGGGACCCAGTACTTC.

This sequence joins TRBV7-3 and TRBJ2-1; 10 positions agree with TRBD2. V was clipped by 5 bases and J by 9 bases; unmatched bases: 10. The germline gives CDR1 SGHTA, CDR2 FQGTGA. There are 15 residues in the CDR3. The CDR3 coding sequence is TGTGCCAGCAGCGCTAGCGGGAGCGGGAGCGGTGAGCAGTTCTTC. It yields the protein CASSASGSGSGEQFF.

The J gene is TRBJ2-7, the V gene TRBV19; 9 bases are a match to TRBD1. V dropped 6 bases and J dropped 0; count of bases not matched to a gene: 6. The CDR3 is 15 residues long. Looked up from germline, CDR1 is LNHDA and CDR2 is SQIVND (reference sequence). CDR3 sequence (DNA): TGTGCCAGTAGCCCCGGGACAGGGCCCTCCTACGAGCAGTACTTC. Protein sequence: CASSPGTGPSYEQYF.

This chain connects TRBV6-1 to TRBJ2-5, with 13 bases fitting TRBD2. In germline, CDR1 is MNHNS, CDR2 SASEGT. With 10 bases clipped from V and 3 bases from J, the junction kept 5 bases outside the gene matches. The CDR3 has 14 residues. The CDR3 loop reads CATWTSGRKETQYF. The CDR3 nucleotides read TGTGCCACGTGGACTAGCGGGAGAAAAGAGACCCAGTACTTC.

The chain carries TRBV7-5 and TRBJ1-2; the table's D call, TRBD1, has no DNA check behind it. TRBV7-5 corresponds to a pseudogene. CDR3 size: 15 residues. CDR3 protein: CVRSTQDPINYGYTF. The CDR3 DNA reads as TGTGTCAGAAGCACACAGGACCCCATAAACTATGGCTACACCTTC.

The chain combines TRBV4-2 with TRBJ2-1; 12 bases are shared with TRBD2. CDR3 size: 20 residues. V gave up 4 bases and J gave up 0 bases; unmatched junction bases: 13. In germline, CDR1 is LGHNA, CDR2 YNFKEQ. The CDR3 bases are TGTGCCAGCAGCCTCACCATCTCCCGACTAGCGGGGGCCTCCTACAATGAGCAGTTCTTC. It is translated as CASSLTISRLAGASYNEQFF.

The V gene is TRBV19, the J gene TRBJ1-2, with D possibly TRBD1 on 6 matching bases. The length of the CDR3 is 18 residues. Germline-derived CDR1 and CDR2 are LNHDA and SQIVND (reference sequence). Trimming removed 0 bases from V and 7 bases from J, with 24 bases in between. As DNA, the CDR3 is TGTGCCAGTAGTATAGATACTCCCCGGGACACCGGGTTTGGTGGCTACACCTTC. This encodes CASSIDTPRDTGFGGYTF.